This T cell receptor (beta chain) emerged from a study of graft-versus-host responses after intestinal transplantation. Concerning this clone itself: The antigen is unknown.

The V gene's germline CDR1 is SGHNT and CDR2 YYREEE (reference sequence). V was clipped by 4 bases and J by 5 bases, with 20 bases between them. The CDR3 is 16 amino acids. TCRdb's copy holds only in-frame clones and misses some; the assay was immunoSEQ multiplex PCR. The data contain fewer than 60,000 clones, 84% of them singletons. This material consisted of unstimulated CD4+ T cells sorted from spleen or lymph node cells, taken before transplant. This TCR came from a human donor who was the organ donor for an intestinal transplant. The chain joins TRBV5-4 to TRBJ2-3, with D possibly being TRBD2 (6 bases). The DNA of the CDR3 is TGTGCCAGCAGCCCGCCGGGGGTGGGAGAAGGAGATACGCAGTATTTT. It translates to CASSPPGVGEGDTQYF.